The 15 T cell receptor beta chains in this list originate from one sample, sequenced in a study of identical twins. TCRdb reprocessed the 5' RACE reads via MiXCR and lists one record per CDR3 protein. This table holds under 900,000 distinct CDR3 sequences, 10% to 15% found once. The sample also formed part of further work on yellow fever vaccine responses in identical twins.

Source material: PBMCs. The receptors here all came from a woman between 18 and 29 years old in good health.

This chain uses TRBV20-1 with TRBJ1-1; D unresolved. Germline V gene data show CDR1 as DFQATT and CDR2 as SNEGSKA (reference sequence). The CDR3 sequence is 13 residues long. V shed 6 bases and J shed 0 bases, with 11 bases lying between them. The CDR3 region is CSARLGMNTEAFF. CDR3 nucleotide sequence: TGCAGTGCCCGTCTCGGGATGAACACTGAAGCTTTCTTT.

This chain joins TRBV15 and TRBJ2-1, with no clear D. Per the germline V gene, CDR1 is LNHNV and CDR2 is YYDKDF (reference sequence). Trimming removed 1 base at V and 10 bases at J, with 14 bases between. The length of the CDR3 is 14 residues. The CDR3 DNA sequence: TGTGCCACCAGCAGAGTGGCCCTCTCTCGGGAGCAGTTCTTC. This sequence encodes CATSRVALSREQFF.

The CDR3 nucleotides are TGTGCCAGCAGCGCTTTGGGACGGAGAAACACTGAAGCTTTCTTT. Its protein is CASSALGRRNTEAFF. The chain combines TRBV7-2 with TRBJ1-1, with TRBD1 as a possible D gene (5 bases). Germline CDR1 and CDR2: SGHTA and FQGNSA. The germline V and J ends were trimmed by 5 bases and 2 bases, with 15 bases remaining between them. This CDR3 region has 15 residues.

This clonotype was counted between two and nine times. J is TRBJ1-3 and V is TRBV5-1; 11 bases are shared with TRBD1. Germline V gene lookup returns CDR1 SGHRS and CDR2 YFSETQ. J lost 6 bases, V lost 4 bases, and 6 bases had no gene match. The CDR3 sequence is 15 residues long. The CDR3 nucleotides read TGCGCCAGCAGCCTAGGACAGGGGGCCTCAAACACCATATATTTT. Protein product: CASSLGQGASNTIYF.

The rearrangement links TRBV12-3 or TRBV12-4 to TRBJ2-1, with 16 positions matching TRBD2. Unmatched junction bases numbered 9, after V lost 6 bases and J lost 7 bases. The CDR3 spans 17 residues. The CDR3 loop reads CASRKGTSGGANNEQFF. The CDR3 DNA reads as TGTGCCAGCAGAAAGGGGACTAGCGGGGGGGCAAATAATGAGCAGTTCTTC.

The V call is TRBV20-1, the J call TRBJ2-3, with D perhaps TRBD1 (6 bases). Germline V gene sequence: CDR1 DFQATT, CDR2 SNEGSKA (reference sequence). The CDR3 spans 16 residues. Trimming stripped 2 bases from V and 1 base from J, with 16 bases between. For the CDR3, the DNA is TGCAGTGCTAGAAAACCAGGGGTTTACCGCACAGATACGCAGTATTTT. Amino acid sequence: CSARKPGVYRTDTQYF.

The V and J genes are TRBV6-5 and TRBJ1-1, with 7 bases matching TRBD1. V shed 4 bases and J 9 bases; nucleotides not matched to a gene: 11. CDR1 MNHEY and CDR2 SVGAGI come from the germline V gene. The CDR3 sequence is 14 residues long. The CDR3 DNA sequence: TGTGCCAGCAGTTCCCTGGGGACAGTGGGCAAAGCTTTCTTT. This encodes CASSSLGTVGKAFF.

In its sample, this clonotype was seen many times. This chain uses TRBV12-5 with TRBJ2-5; D is ambiguous. Trimming shortened V by 0 bases and J by 3 bases, and 8 bases separated the two germline ends. The CDR3 totals 14 residues. Germline CDR1 is LGHNT and CDR2 is FRNRAP. The CDR3 region has the DNA TGTGCTAGTGGTTTGGTTAGTAGGGAAGAGACCCAGTACTTC. It is translated as CASGLVSREETQYF.

This clonotype occurred a few times. This chain links TRBV14 with TRBJ1-1; D unresolved. CDR3 length equals 14 residues. V lost 1 base and J 5 bases, leaving 11 bases between the germline ends. Germline V gene sequence: CDR1 SGHDN, CDR2 FVKESK. The CDR3, as DNA: TGTGCCAGCAGCCAAGGGATAGGGCCGACTGAAGCTTTCTTT. Its translation is CASSQGIGPTEAFF.

This clonotype was seen a handful of times. V usage is TRBV5-1 and J usage is TRBJ2-3; D may be TRBD2 (5 bases). This CDR3 is built from 13 residues. Trimming pared 4 bases from V and 9 bases from J, leaving 15 bases between. Germline V gene sequence: CDR1 SGHRS, CDR2 YFSETQ. The CDR3 DNA reads as TGCGCCAGCAGCCCAGAACTAGAGTCAACGCAGTATTTT. Residues: CASSPELESTQYF.

This clonotype was counted only a few times. This chain's CDR3 is CASSAQTSSSGELFF. DNA of the CDR3: TGTGCCAGCAGTGCCCAGACTTCTTCCAGCGGGGAGCTGTTTTTT. V is TRBV25-1 and J is TRBJ2-2; no clear D gene. Looked up from germline, CDR1 is MGHDK and CDR2 is SYGVNS. The V end was cut by 4 bases, the J end by 7 bases, with 16 bases between. The CDR3 length is 15 residues. The full variable domain, completed using reference TRBV25-1 and TRBJ2-2, is EADIYQTPRYLVIGTGKKITLECSQTMGHDKMYWYQQDPGMELHLIHYSYGVNSTEKGDLSSESTVSRIRTEHFPLTLESARPSHTSQYLCASSAQTSSSGELFFGEGSRLTVL.

V is TRBV12-3 or TRBV12-4 and J is TRBJ2-7, with 8 bases matching TRBD2. There are 13 residues in the CDR3. With 5 bases clipped from V and 7 bases from J, the junction kept 7 bases outside the gene matches. CDR3 region: CASSPGLGGEQYF. The CDR3 coding sequence is TGTGCCAGCAGTCCGGGACTAGGGGGGGAGCAGTACTTC.

This clonotype was seen a handful of times. In nucleotides, the CDR3 is TGTGCCAGCAGCTTAGGGCGCGAGGGTCAGCCCCAGCATTTT. It is translated as CASSLGREGQPQHF. This sequence joins TRBV7-9 and TRBJ1-5; D remains unclear. Germline values: CDR1 SEHNR, CDR2 FQNEAQ (reference sequence). CDR3 size: 14 residues. V was pared by 1 base and J by 6 bases, with 10 bases between. The full variable domain, rest sourced from reference TRBV7-9 and TRBJ1-5, is DTGVSQNPRHKITKRGQNVTFRCDPISEHNRLYWYRQTLGQGPEFLTYFQNEAQLEKSRLLSDRFSAERPKGSFSTLEIQRTEQGDSAMYLCASSLGREGQPQHFGDGTRLSIL.

The chain has TRBV12-3 or TRBV12-4 and TRBJ2-7; the match to TRBD1 covers 8 bases. The CDR3 extends over 15 amino acids. V lost 3 bases and J lost 4; bases outside the gene matches: 8. Written as DNA, the CDR3 is TGTGCCAGCAGTTTTGGGGTCAGGGGGCTTTACGAGCAGTACTTC. This sequence encodes CASSFGVRGLYEQYF.

This clonotype was seen more than once but under ten times. The rearrangement joins TRBV10-3 to TRBJ2-2; the D gene is possibly TRBD1 (6 bases). The CDR3 contains 14 residues. The germline CDR1 and CDR2 sequences are ENHRY and SYGVKD. Trimming stripped 6 bases from V and 3 bases from J, with 11 bases between. The CDR3 DNA reads TGTGCCATCAGGGGGGCACAAGACACCGGGGAGCTGTTTTTT. This sequence encodes CAIRGAQDTGELFF.